This TCR beta chain came from a study of CD8 T cell repertoires and HIV-1 epitope variants. Looking at the study overall: T cells were stimulated with Twenty-five Gag and Nef peptides separately. Controls were a CMV, EBV and flu peptide pool, Ebola AY9 negative control, and no-peptide well.

In regard to this clone: Antigen specificity is unknown.

Clones were read by immunoSEQ multiplex PCR, and TCRdb kept only the in-frame ones, dropping some. This table holds about 5,600 clones, 50% to 75% found once. This TCR was recovered from a male donor with HIV. The sequenced material came from cultured CD8+ T cells derived from PBMCs.

As DNA, the CDR3 is TGTGCCAGTAGTGGGACAGCAGATAATTCACCCCTCCACTTT. Translated: CASSGTADNSPLHF. The chain combines TRBV19 with TRBJ1-6; 7 bases align to TRBD1. The CDR3 loop spans 14 amino acids. The trim removed 5 bases at V and 5 bases at J, leaving 3 bases unmatched. Germline CDR1 is LNHDA and CDR2 is SQIVND (reference sequence).